This T cell receptor beta chain was recovered during a study of cytomegalovirus exposure and HLA in healthy donors. Across the whole study: A previous analysis identified around 120 million unique TCR beta sequences derived from 180 million or so T cells.

After removal of 9 bases from V and 5 bases from J, the junction contained 4 bases not matched to a gene. CDR1 and CDR2 (germline): SNHLY, FYNNEI. CDR3 size: 13 residues. Comments on this clone: Its antigen is currently unknown.

Whole-study results and caveats: An apparent linkage of common viral pathogens to several of the most significant clusters emerged in a later analysis.

It was with 60 Vbeta and 13 Jbeta primers that the PCR ran. Authors' methods: Later, an analysis found about 80 million unique TCR beta chains, and about 9.9 million of these were shared. Using immunoSEQ multiplex PCR, the repertoire was profiled, and TCRdb retains in-frame clones only, with some absent. Clone size and the V and J calls come from that table; the DNA yielded D and trimming. The sample includes 65,000 to 85,000 clones, roughly a tenth seen only once; the top ten take around 25%. V usage is TRBV2 and J usage is TRBJ2-3; 11 positions match TRBD2. The sequence came from a man aged 60 to 69 in good health and CMV-seropositive. Sequenced: PBMCs. The CDR3 is CASIAGGGDTQYF. The CDR3 DNA reads TGTGCCAGTATAGCGGGGGGGGGAGATACGCAGTATTTT.